Below, 27 T cell receptor beta chains from the same sample are listed, as sequenced in a study of vaccination effects on CD4 cells after COVID-19. Assay: immunoSEQ multiplex PCR; the TCRdb copy retains only in-frame clones and omits some. This table has about 69,000 clones, about 67% appearing once. What these receptors recognize is not known. After expansion with viral peptide pools in the ViraFEST assay, antigen-specific CD4+ T cells were sequenced. Culture lasted over 9 days before CD4+ T cell isolation. Vaccine administered to participants consisted of two doses of either BNT162b2 or mRNA-1273. The material was CD4+ T cells from PBMCs cultured with HCoV-229E spike peptides, obtained after COVID-19 vaccination. These receptors were taken from a human donor who received a COVID-19 vaccine.

This clone was counted between two and nine times. The chain has TRBV19 and TRBJ2-3; D ambiguous. The CDR3 is made up of 14 amino acids. The V end lost 1 base, the J end lost 1 base, and 6 bases lay between the germline ends. Germline V gives CDR1 LNHDA, CDR2 SQIVND (reference sequence). CDR3 DNA: TGTGCCAGTAGTATAGGTTGGGGCACAGATACGCAGTATTTT. Protein sequence: CASSIGWGTDTQYF.

This clone has only a few counts. This chain joins TRBV5-5 and TRBJ2-2, with a weak D call TRBD2 (5 bases). The germline V gene encodes CDR1 SGHKS and CDR2 YYEKEE (reference sequence). This CDR3 is 15 amino acids long. Trimming removed 1 base at V and 8 bases at J, with 15 bases between. In nucleotides, the CDR3 is TGTGCCAGCAGCTTGAGGACTGCGTATGAAGGGGAGCTGTTTTTT. It specifies CASSLRTAYEGELFF.

The V and J genes are TRBV29-1 and TRBJ2-7; D possibly corresponds to TRBD2 (5 bases). Trimming removed 7 bases from V and 4 bases from J, with 11 bases in between. Germline V CDR1 and CDR2: SQVTM, ANQGSEA. The CDR3 consists of 11 residues. The CDR3 reads CSARTEYEQYV. In DNA form, the CDR3 reads TGCAGCGCCAGGACTGAGTACGAGCAGTACGTC.

This clone was recorded once. J is TRBJ1-3 and V is TRBV28; D call uncertain. This CDR3 comprises 11 residues. From germline, CDR1 is MDHEN and CDR2 SYDVKM. V shed 4 bases and J shed 9 bases, with 7 bases lying between them. Written as DNA, the CDR3 is TGTGCCAGCAGTTCCACCAGCACCATATATTTT. It is translated as CASSSTSTIYF.

The rearrangement joins TRBV28 to TRBJ2-1; 8 bases match TRBD1. The CDR3 contains 13 residues. Germline-derived CDR1 and CDR2 are MDHEN and SYDVKM. V trimming: 8 bases; J trimming: 7 bases; junction bases outside the gene matches: 7. The CDR3 DNA follows: TGTGCCAGCTCTTGGACAGGGCGAAATGAGCAGTTCTTC. Translated: CASSWTGRNEQFF.

The gene calls are TRBV24-1 and TRBJ2-5; 9 bases agree with TRBD1. V shed 3 bases and J 5 bases; nucleotides not matched to a gene: 6. CDR1 is KGHDR and CDR2 is SFDVKD in the germline V gene. The CDR3 has 15 amino acids. CDR3 bases: TGTGCCACCAGTGATCGCACAGGGGGCTGGGAGACCCAGTACTTC. It yields the protein CATSDRTGGWETQYF.

V and J are TRBV19 and TRBJ2-2; TRBD2 matches at 7 bases. The length of the CDR3 is 13 residues. Germline lookup yields CDR1 LNHDA and CDR2 SQIVND (reference sequence). The junction had 5 bases not matched to a gene; V was cut back by 5 bases and J by 8 bases. DNA of the CDR3: TGTGCCAGTAGTTTGACTAGCCCGGGGGAGCTGTTTTTT. This translates into CASSLTSPGELFF.

The rearrangement uses TRBV9 and TRBJ1-2, with TRBD1 matching over 7 bases. V lost 5 bases to trimming and J lost 3 bases; unmatched junction nucleotides: 4. The germline gives CDR1 SGDLS, CDR2 YYNGEE. The CDR3 totals 13 residues. This CDR3 reads CASSQGVDYGYTF. The CDR3 DNA is TGTGCCAGCAGTCAGGGGGTCGACTATGGCTACACCTTC.

The V call is TRBV7-8, the J call TRBJ2-7, with D perhaps TRBD1 or TRBD2 (5 bases each). The CDR3 loop spans 14 amino acids. CDR1 is SGHVS and CDR2 is FQNEAQ in the germline V gene. Trimming removed 0 bases at V and 3 bases at J, with 9 bases between. The CDR3 here is CASSLARDLYEQYV. DNA of the CDR3: TGTGCCAGCAGCTTAGCCCGGGACCTCTACGAGCAGTACGTC.

V usage is TRBV28 and J usage is TRBJ2-3, with 7 bases aligning to TRBD2. This CDR3 is built from 15 residues. V lost 5 bases, J lost 2 bases, and 7 bases stayed unmatched. The V gene's germline CDR1 is MDHEN and CDR2 SYDVKM. CDR3 loop: CASSHAGETTDTQYF. The CDR3 nucleotides are TGTGCCAGCAGTCACGCGGGGGAGACCACAGATACGCAGTATTTT.

V is TRBV29-1 and J is TRBJ2-2, with TRBD1 identical over 9 bases. CDR3 length: 15 amino acids. Germline CDR1 and CDR2: SQVTM and ANQGSEA. The J segment lost 3 bases and the V segment lost 6 bases, leaving 8 bases of the junction unmatched. The CDR3 DNA follows: TGCAGCGTCCCCCACGGGACAGGGTACACCGGGGAGCTGTTTTTT. Encoded protein: CSVPHGTGYTGELFF.

The chain recombines TRBV6-5 with TRBJ1-6; 11 bases fit TRBD1. The trim removed 8 bases at V and 9 bases at J, leaving 9 bases unmatched. This CDR3 has 15 amino acids. Looked up from germline, CDR1 is MNHEY and CDR2 is SVGAGI. This CDR3 reads CASFRTGGIGSPLHF. CDR3 DNA sequence: TGTGCCAGCTTCAGGACAGGGGGCATAGGTTCACCCCTCCACTTT.

The CDR3 here is CASSLRVLNTEAFF. For the CDR3, the DNA is TGTGCCAGCAGCTTAAGGGTTTTGAACACTGAAGCTTTCTTT. The V and J genes are TRBV7-9 and TRBJ1-1; the D is unclear. Trimming removed 2 bases from V and 0 bases from J, with 7 bases in between. This CDR3 is built from 14 residues. Germline CDR1 and CDR2: SEHNR and FQNEAQ (reference sequence). The full variable domain, in which reference TRBV7-9 and TRBJ1-1 provide the parts outside the CDR3, is DTGVSQNPRHKITKRGQNVTFRCDPISEHNRLYWYRQTLGQGPEFLTYFQNEAQLEKSRLLSDRFSAERPKGSFSTLEIQRTEQGDSAMYLCASSLRVLNTEAFFGQGTRLTVV.

This clone was seen just once. This sequence joins TRBV5-1 and TRBJ2-5; no clear D. Germline V gene sequence: CDR1 SGHRS, CDR2 YFSETQ. Trimming shortened V by 5 bases and J by 4 bases, and 9 bases separated the two germline ends. The CDR3 has 12 residues. The CDR3 reads CASSRALETQYF. Here the CDR3 DNA reads TGCGCCAGCAGTCGTGCACTAGAGACCCAGTACTTC. The full variable domain, its missing parts supplied by reference TRBV5-1 and TRBJ2-5, is KAGVTQTPRYLIKTRGQQVTLSCSPISGHRSVSWYQQTPGQGLQFLFEYFSETQRNKGNFPGRFSGRQFSNSRSEMNVSTLELGDSALYLCASSRALETQYFGPGTRLLVL.

V gene TRBV5-8 combines with J gene TRBJ2-7; unclear D gene. In germline, CDR1 is SGHTS, CDR2 YDEGEE. Trimming left V 4 bases short and J 6 bases short, with 8 bases between. The CDR3 covers 11 residues. Written as DNA, the CDR3 is TGTGCCAGCAGCCCACGTAGCGAGCAGTACGTC. This codes for CASSPRSEQYV.

The rearrangement uses TRBV3-1 (or the pseudogene TRBV3-2) and TRBJ2-6; D unclear. CDR1 and CDR2 from the germline V gene are LGHDT and YNNKEL (reference sequence). Trimming took off 10 bases at V and 2 bases at J, with 9 bases between the two ends. This CDR3 comprises 13 residues. The CDR3 loop reads CATTLAGANVLTF. CDR3 in DNA: TGTGCCACGACTCTTGCTGGGGCCAACGTCCTGACTTTC.

This clone was counted only a few times. CDR3 residues: CASSASSEAKNIQYF. The CDR3 bases are TGTGCCAGTAGTGCGTCCTCGGAAGCCAAAAACATTCAGTACTTC. V and J are TRBV19 and TRBJ2-4; D remains ambiguous. The V gene lost 5 bases and the J gene lost 0 bases, with 11 bases spanning the gap. Looked up from germline, CDR1 is LNHDA and CDR2 is SQIVND (reference sequence). The CDR3 is made up of 15 amino acids.

This clone has only one observation. The chain is built from TRBV4-1 and TRBJ1-6; 10 positions match TRBD1. Germline CDR1 is MGHRA and CDR2 is YSYEKL. This CDR3 contains 16 residues. Trimming removed 4 bases from V and 7 bases from J; junction bases left unmatched: 7. CDR3 protein: CASSPGQGPLNSPLHF. The CDR3 DNA follows: TGCGCCAGCAGCCCGGGACAGGGGCCCCTGAATTCACCCCTCCACTTT.

The V and J genes are TRBV24-1 and TRBJ2-1; 8 nucleotides agree with TRBD1. V was clipped by 4 bases and J by 4 bases; unmatched bases: 8. Germline assignment: CDR1 KGHDR and CDR2 SFDVKD. The CDR3 is made up of 16 amino acids. The CDR3 spells CATSETRTGKYNEQFF. For the CDR3, the DNA is TGTGCCACCAGTGAAACTCGGACAGGGAAGTACAATGAGCAGTTCTTC.

This clone was found a few times. V usage is TRBV2 and J usage is TRBJ2-7, with 8 bases aligning to TRBD1. The length of the CDR3 is 14 residues. The V gene's germline CDR1 is SNHLY and CDR2 FYNNEI. Unmatched junction bases numbered 6, after V lost 5 bases and J lost 3 bases. CDR3 loop: CASSPRDRSYEQYV. The CDR3 bases are TGTGCCAGCAGTCCGCGGGACAGGAGCTACGAGCAGTACGTC.

DNA of the CDR3: TGTGCCAGCTCACCGCGGACGATAAACTTGAACACTGAAGCTTTCTTT. This gives the protein CASSPRTINLNTEAFF. The chain carries TRBV18 and TRBJ1-1; no clear D gene. The CDR3 has 16 amino acids. Germline values: CDR1 KGHSH, CDR2 LQKENI. V lost 3 bases, J lost 0 bases, and 14 bases lay in between.

This clone was observed a few times. This chain uses TRBV18 with TRBJ2-1, with 8 bases that match TRBD2. Per the germline V gene, CDR1 is KGHSH and CDR2 is LQKENI. With 3 bases clipped from V and 5 bases from J, the junction kept 3 bases outside the gene matches. CDR3 length: 14 residues. The CDR3 DNA is TGTGCCAGCTCACCCGGGACTAGTCACAATGAGCAGTTCTTC. It codes for CASSPGTSHNEQFF. The full variable domain, its missing parts supplied by reference TRBV18 and TRBJ2-1, is NAGVMQNPRHLVRRRGQEARLRCSPMKGHSHVYWYRQLPEEGLKFMVYLQKENIIDESGMPKERFSAEFPKEGPSILRIQQVVRGDSAAYFCASSPGTSHNEQFFGPGTRLTVL.

The chain employs TRBV5-1 and TRBJ2-2; 10 bases fit TRBD1. The CDR3 consists of 16 residues. V lost 5 bases, J lost 5 bases, and 9 bases stayed unmatched. The germline V gene has CDR1 SGHRS and CDR2 YFSETQ. CDR3 sequence: CASSLTGTGVTGELFF. CDR3 bases: TGCGCCAGCAGTTTAACCGGGACAGGGGTTACCGGGGAGCTGTTTTTT.

The chain recombines TRBV9 with TRBJ2-3; D is uncertain. Germline loops: CDR1 SGDLS, CDR2 YYNGEE. CDR3 size: 15 residues. The germline V and J ends were trimmed by 0 bases and 0 bases, with 8 bases remaining between them. This CDR3 is CASSVVAASTDTQYF. The CDR3 DNA follows: TGTGCCAGCAGCGTAGTGGCAGCTAGCACAGATACGCAGTATTTT.

In nucleotides, the CDR3 is TGTGCCAGCAGCTCGCGGCAGGAAATTGGAGATACGCAGTATTTT. Translated, it gives CASSSRQEIGDTQYF. The chain carries TRBV7-9 and TRBJ2-3; no firm D call. The CDR3 is 15 residues long. Trimming pared 4 bases from V and 5 bases from J, leaving 16 bases between. Germline CDR1 and CDR2: SEHNR and FQNEAQ (reference sequence). The whole variable domain, remainder taken from reference TRBV7-9 and TRBJ2-3, is DTGVSQNPRHKITKRGQNVTFRCDPISEHNRLYWYRQTLGQGPEFLTYFQNEAQLEKSRLLSDRFSAERPKGSFSTLEIQRTEQGDSAMYLCASSSRQEIGDTQYFGPGTRLTVL.

The gene calls are TRBV2 and TRBJ1-1; tentative D call: TRBD1 (6 bases). The V and J ends lost 8 bases and 6 bases respectively, with 10 bases between them. CDR3 length: 11 amino acids. Germline CDR1 SNHLY, CDR2 FYNNEI. The chain's CDR3 is CASGRGPEAFF. The CDR3 region has the DNA TGTGCCAGCGGACGGGGGCCTGAAGCTTTCTTT.

This sequence joins TRBV18 and TRBJ1-1; D possibly corresponds to TRBD1 (6 bases). There are 13 residues in the CDR3. V lost 6 bases and J 4 bases, leaving 12 bases between the germline ends. From germline, CDR1 is KGHSH and CDR2 LQKENI. CDR3 nucleotide sequence: TGTGCCAGCTCGGCGGACAGTACCACTGAAGCTTTCTTT. Protein sequence: CASSADSTTEAFF.